Shown below are 16 T cell receptor beta chains from a single sample sequenced in a study of neurological immune-mediated disorders (dated by TCRdb to between 2018 and 2021). The time point label on this specimen signifies: longitudinal time-point 2. Libraries were prepared through 5' RACE. Sequencing was carried out with an Illumina HiSeq 2500. TCRdb trimmed the raw reads at Q25, called clones with MiXCR and kept productive beta chains. Rows with a matching CDR3 protein are joined into one entry that keeps the most common DNA and genes. This sample is represented by roughly 34,000 distinct CDR3 sequences; about an eighth of them were singletons. The top ten clonotypes cover less than 2.5% of the sample. The specimen was PBMCs. The receptors shown here come from a woman aged 40 to 49 in good health.

The sample holds a few counts of this clonotype. The rearrangement uses TRBV7-2 and TRBJ2-3; D call uncertain. The germline V gene encodes CDR1 SGHTA and CDR2 FQGNSA. CDR3 length: 14 residues. V lost 0 bases, J lost 1 base, and 5 bases lay in between. The DNA of the CDR3 is TGTGCCAGCAGCTTAGCAAGGGGCACAGATACGCAGTATTTT. This gives the protein CASSLARGTDTQYF.

This clonotype was seen at least ten times. This chain uses TRBV29-1 with TRBJ1-4; a weak D match, TRBD1 (6 bases). The CDR3 sequence is 13 residues long. Germline V gene data show CDR1 as SQVTM and CDR2 as ANQGSEA. V was trimmed by 6 bases and J by 7 bases, leaving 15 bases between them. The CDR3 sequence is CSVKGVLGEKLFF. CDR3 DNA: TGCAGCGTGAAGGGGGTTCTGGGTGAAAAACTGTTTTTT.

Many counts were recorded for this clonotype. This chain uses TRBV5-1 with TRBJ2-2; unclear D gene. V dropped 0 bases and J dropped 2 bases, with 5 bases sitting between them. The CDR3 has 14 amino acids. Germline CDR1 is SGHRS and CDR2 is YFSETQ. CDR3 region: CASSLGGNTGELFF. The CDR3 DNA follows: TGCGCCAGCAGCTTGGGGGGTAACACCGGGGAGCTGTTTTTT.

With regard to this clonotype: A much larger clonotype is one base distant, so this may be a read error. The chain carries TRBV7-2 and TRBJ2-7; D is perhaps TRBD1 or TRBD2 (5 bases each). Trimming pared 7 bases from V and 5 bases from J, leaving 18 bases between. This CDR3 spans 14 amino acids. Looked up from germline, CDR1 is SGHTA and CDR2 is FQGNSA. The CDR3 protein is CASILALGVNEQYF. The DNA of the CDR3 is TGTGCCAGCATCCTCGCTCTGGGGGTAAACGAGCAGTACTTC.

The sample holds many counts of this clonotype. The genes are TRBV20-1 and TRBJ2-2, with D perhaps TRBD2 (5 bases). V gave up 0 bases and J gave up 3 bases, with 14 bases separating them. The CDR3 length is 16 residues. CDR1 is DFQATT, CDR2 SNEGSKA, per germline (reference sequence). CDR3 DNA: TGCAGTGCTAGAGATCTAGCAAGGTTGGACACCGGGGAGCTGTTTTTT. Protein: CSARDLARLDTGELFF.

The chain carries TRBV12-3 or TRBV12-4 and TRBJ1-1, with 9 positions matching TRBD1. The V and J ends lost 8 bases and 7 bases, in that order; junction bases with no gene match: 5. The CDR3 is made up of 12 amino acids. The CDR3 DNA reads TGTGCCAGCCGGGACAGGGTCAGTGAAGCTTTCTTT. This encodes CASRDRVSEAFF.

On this clonotype itself: A much larger clone lies one base from this, so it may be a read error. CDR3 region: CAGSLSGGRDEQYF. CDR3 sequence (DNA): TGCGCCGGCAGCTTGTCTGGGGGTAGGGACGAGCAGTACTTC. The J gene is TRBJ2-7, the V gene TRBV5-1, with D perhaps TRBD1 or TRBD2 (5 bases each). This CDR3 region has 14 residues. The germline gives CDR1 SGHRS, CDR2 YFSETQ.

With regard to this clonotype: This may be a read error, as it is one base from a much larger clone. The rearrangement links TRBV12-3 or TRBV12-4 to TRBJ2-2, with 11 bases aligning to TRBD1. The CDR3 covers 17 residues. CDR3 amino acids: CASSSRDRGNVGGEPFF. CDR3 in DNA: TGTGCCAGCAGTTCCCGGGACAGGGGGAATGTCGGCGGGGAGCCGTTTTTT.

This clonotype was detected only a few times. This may stem from a read error, because a much larger clone lies one nucleotide away. This chain links TRBV27 with TRBJ1-5, with a weak D call TRBD1 (5 bases). V was pared by 5 bases and J by 9 bases, with 14 bases between. The CDR3 covers 13 residues. In germline, CDR1 is MNHEY, CDR2 SMNVEV (reference sequence). The CDR3 nucleotides read TGTGCCAGCAGTCCGGGGACCCCTCGGCCCCAGCATTTT. This gives the protein CASSPGTPRPQHF.

The sample holds many counts of this clonotype. The J gene is TRBJ2-5, the V gene TRBV12-3 or TRBV12-4, with D possibly being TRBD1 or TRBD2 (5 bases each). The length of the CDR3 is 14 residues. V lost 4 bases and J lost 2, with 11 bases in between. This CDR3 is CASSSGTVQETQYF. The CDR3 DNA reads TGTGCCAGCAGTTCGGGGACGGTACAAGAGACCCAGTACTTC.

This clonotype was observed at least ten times. V and J are TRBV5-1 and TRBJ2-2; no definite D call. The V gene's germline CDR1 is SGHRS and CDR2 YFSETQ. The V end lost 1 base, the J end lost 0 bases, and 16 bases lay between the germline ends. CDR3 length equals 18 residues. This CDR3 is CASSLTRLARSNTGELFF. The CDR3, as DNA: TGCGCCAGCAGCTTGACTCGGCTGGCGCGTTCGAACACCGGGGAGCTGTTTTTT.

In its sample, this clonotype ranks as medium-sized. As DNA, the CDR3 is TGTGCCAGCAGTTTGGTCCTCGATGGGACTGAAGCTTTCTTT. It encodes CASSLVLDGTEAFF. The V call is TRBV7-8, the J call TRBJ1-1; no firm D call. The CDR3 is made up of 14 amino acids. Deletions cut 6 bases from V and 5 bases from J, with 16 bases between. Germline V lookup: CDR1 SGHVS, CDR2 FQNEAQ.

Ten or more counts support this clonotype. The chain combines TRBV20-1 with TRBJ1-2, with TRBD1 matching 7 bases. Losses at the gene ends were 6 bases for V and 12 bases for J; bases not matched to a gene: 13. The CDR3 is made up of 12 amino acids. Germline values: CDR1 DFQATT, CDR2 SNEGSKA (reference sequence). The CDR3: CSATPTGSSDTF. In DNA form, the CDR3 reads TGCAGTGCCACTCCGACAGGGTCGTCCGACACCTTC.

This clonotype was seen many times. This chain uses TRBV5-1 with TRBJ1-1, with D tentatively TRBD1 (5 bases). V shed 2 bases and J shed 1 base, with 9 bases lying between them. This CDR3 region has 14 residues. From germline, CDR1 is SGHRS and CDR2 YFSETQ. Here the CDR3 DNA reads TGCGCCAGCAGCTTTTCAGGGTCGAACACTGAAGCTTTCTTT. Translation: CASSFSGSNTEAFF.

This clonotype was found a few times. The rearrangement links TRBV9 to TRBJ2-1; TRBD2 matches at 11 bases. The V segment lost 1 base and the J segment 3 bases; nucleotides outside the gene matches: 3. The CDR3 runs to 16 residues. Germline-derived CDR1 and CDR2 are SGDLS and YYNGEE. CDR3 sequence (DNA): TGTGCCAGCAGCGTAACCGGGACTAGCGGCTACAATGAGCAGTTCTTC. Protein: CASSVTGTSGYNEQFF.

This clonotype was detected many times. The chain uses TRBV7-3 and TRBJ2-7; 9 bases are a match to TRBD1. Trimming took 5 bases from V and 3 from J; bases not matched to a gene: 11. The CDR3 loop spans 16 amino acids. Germline V gene sequence: CDR1 SGHTA, CDR2 FQGTGA. DNA of the CDR3: TGTGCCAGCAGCGTCTCTCCGGGACAGGGAGTCTACGAGCAGTACTTC. It is translated as CASSVSPGQGVYEQYF.